This T cell receptor (beta chain) was recovered during a study of identical twins (TCRdb year 2016). With regard to the full study: The study deep-sequenced TCR alpha and beta repertoires from monozygotic twins, unrelated adults of various ages and cord blood to test whether fetal clonotypes persist. To rule out contamination, replicate twin experiments were performed at different times with different library preparation protocols.

Library preparation employed 5' RACE. The run used an Illumina HiSeq 2000. Template switching introduced a universal primer binding site; the final cDNA contained a unique molecular identifier, enabling accurate counting of TCR cDNA molecules. First-strand cDNA for TCR alpha and beta chains was synthesized from specific primers in the conserved constant-segment region. To control for contamination, each cDNA library was double barcoded with a SMART-Mk sample barcode plus Illumina barcodes. TruSeq adapter sequences and Illumina sample barcodes were added in two successive PCR steps. The TCR alpha and beta cDNA libraries were sequenced on the Illumina HiSeq platform using custom primers. The study's processing was this. MiGEC processed the raw reads to extract unique molecular identifiers, while MiXCR was used to determine the CDR3 positions. Recombination models were inferred per individual with the repgenHMM and IGoR tools using an EM algorithm. Shared clonotypes were analyzed with the tcR package in R, and sharing was normalized by the product of cloneset sizes. To study raw recombination without the effects of thymic and clonal selection, out-of-frame nonproductive sequences were analyzed. TCRdb reanalyzed the raw reads on its own, using fastp at Q25 for trimming and MiXCR for clone calling, and kept in-frame beta chains. Rows are unified per CDR3 protein, each entry keeping the most common DNA and genes. What appears here as the V and J calls and clone size reflects TCRdb's work, not the paper's. The sample table contains 400,000 to 550,000 distinct CDR3 sequences; only one count was recorded for about 20% of them. The ten largest clonotypes hold under 0.95% of the sample.

The germline V gene sets CDR1 to SGHRS and CDR2 to YFSETQ. The CDR3 holds 15 amino acids from the cysteine to the phenylalanine. The retained sequence is limited to the CDR3, 45 bases, with the frame set at the first base. V loses 0 bases, J loses 5 bases, and the germline ends lie 13 bases apart. Overall results and qualifications from the work: Because the same donors could not be followed over many years, conclusions were based on cross-sectional statistical analysis. Out-of-frame TCR alpha sharing in monozygotic twins was systematically underestimated by recombination models, whereas sharing between unrelated individuals was in agreement with the recombination models. Fewer insertions were carried by abundant cord blood beta clonotypes, a similar but weaker trend appeared in young adult naive repertoires, and no such trend appeared in memory repertoires. Compared with coincidental sharing between unrelated individuals, out-of-frame TCR alpha sequences shared between twins showed an excess of sequences with low generation probability. The excess sharing between twins in beta out-of-frame sequences was weaker because fewer shared sequences reduced the signal-to-noise ratio. Zero-insertion analyses could be partly confounded by invariant T cells such as MAIT and iNKT, though diverse VJ usage argued against such confounding for most clonotypes.

This clonotype showed up just a few times. This clone's antigen is unknown. Per-nucleotide qualities are absent, and no much larger clonotype sits a single base away. All donors were healthy Caucasians. Three pairs of female monozygotic twins, all aged roughly 18 to 30 years, made up the twin cohort. CD4+ and CD8+ T cell populations were isolated with positive isolation kits from Invitrogen. The same data also went into a second study, on T cells expressing NK-cell markers. From that second study: In sorted CD3+CD56+NKG2C+, CD3+CD56+NKG2C- and CD3+CD56-NKG2C+ T-cell subsets from 8 or 9 donors, TCR beta-chain repertoires were profiled. Among the eight sequenced donors, seven were HCMV-seropositive and one was HCMV-seronegative. To restrict sorting to alphabetaTCR-expressing T cells, an anti-gammadeltaTCR antibody was added in several experiments. In roughly six donors, the dominant CD3+CD56+NKG2C+ clonotypes ranked among the top 10 CD8+ clonotypes, making up roughly 1.0-7.5% of CD8+ T cells. Those dominant clonotypes were again the most abundant among CD3+CD56-NKG2C+ cells in a few donors, at roughly 25-60.1%. It remained unclear whether the expanded NKG2C-expressing T cell clones were specific for HCMV antigens. All eight donors whose samples were sequenced were randomly selected healthy volunteers, three of them men and five women. HCMV serostatus was determined by detecting HCMV-specific IgG in serum with a commercial ELISA kit. MIGEC handled demultiplexing of the reads and grouping by UMI, while MiTCR was used to assemble and quantify clonotypes. To remove erroneous sequences, TCR cDNA sequences were retained only when supported by two or more reads. The tcR package was used for downstream repertoire analysis, with clonotypes matched between fractions based on CDR3 nucleotide sequence plus V segment. VDJmatch was used to annotate antigen specificity against VDJdb, with one amino acid substitution in CDR3 allowed.

The clonotype originates from a young woman in good health. Sequencing was done on a sample of CD4+ T cells sorted from blood. The V and J segments used are TRBV5-1 and TRBJ2-3; a tentative D call is TRBD1 (7 bases match). This receptor has the CDR3 CASSLAQGGRDTQYF. Here is the DNA: TGCGCCAGCAGCTTGGCCCAGGGGGGTCGAGATACGCAGTATTTT.